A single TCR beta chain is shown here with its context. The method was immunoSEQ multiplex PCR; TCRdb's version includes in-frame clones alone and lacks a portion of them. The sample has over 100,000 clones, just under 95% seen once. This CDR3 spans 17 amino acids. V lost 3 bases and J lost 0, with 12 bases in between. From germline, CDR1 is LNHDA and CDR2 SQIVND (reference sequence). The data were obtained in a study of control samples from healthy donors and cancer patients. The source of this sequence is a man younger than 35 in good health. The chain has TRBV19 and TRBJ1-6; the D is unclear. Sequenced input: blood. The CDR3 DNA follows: TGTGCCAGTAGTATGAACGGTCTGAGCTCCTATAATTCACCCCTCCACTTT. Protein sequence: CASSMNGLSSYNSPLHF.